This TCR beta chain was observed in a study of blood T cell repertoires in COVID-19. Study information: COVID-19 samples, acute and convalescent, were from the United States, Italy and Spain.

The CDR3 totals 17 residues. V lost 3 bases and J lost 0; bases outside the gene matches: 8. Per the germline V gene, CDR1 is GTSNPN and CDR2 is SVGIG (reference sequence). Libraries were prepared by immunoSEQ multiplex PCR; TCRdb keeps only in-frame clonotypes and omits some of them. This table holds 100,000 to 150,000 clones, roughly four fifths found once. The sequencing sample was made of peripheral blood. The sequence came from a man aged 30-40 years with COVID-19, enrolled during active disease. The rearrangement links TRBV30 to TRBJ2-6, with 7 bases matching TRBD1. The CDR3 nucleotides read TGTGCCTGGAGACATACAGGGGATCCCTCTGGGGCCAACGTCCTGACTTTC. Its translation is CAWRHTGDPSGANVLTF. The entire variable domain, with the rest obtained from reference TRBV30 and TRBJ2-6, is as follows: SQTIHQWPATLVQPVGSPLSLECTVEGTSNPNLYWYRQAAGRGLQLLFYSVGIGQISSEVPQNLSASRPQDRQFILSSKKLLLSDSGFYLCAWRHTGDPSGANVLTFGAGSRLTVL.